These T cell receptor beta chains were read from a single sample in a study of tumor-infiltrating lymphocytes in primary liver carcinoma. Each CDR3 protein is one row after TCRdb ran MiXCR on the multiplex PCR reads. The repertoire holds tens of thousands of distinct CDR3 sequences, with roughly 80% as singletons. The sequencing sample was made of tumor-adjacent normal liver tissue. The source is a young woman with primary liver carcinoma and hepatitis B virus infection. The conserved cysteine and the conserved F or W are not part of the CDR3 here. The order of the fields is CDR3 protein, J gene, V gene.

ASSGWDHYGYT | TRBJ1-2 | TRBV13
TSGLVPSTGELF | TRBJ2-2 | TRBV12-5
ASNSPSGAGNQPQH | TRBJ1-5 | TRBV28
ASSFEGLTMEQY | TRBJ2-7 | TRBV12-3/TRBV12-4
ASSTGTSGINEQF | TRBJ2-1 | TRBV11-2
DSSSRKGGGQPQH | TRBJ1-5 | TRBV12-3/TRBV12-4
ASSLSVTNEQF | TRBJ2-1 | TRBV11-2
ANSRDSSFPGANVLT | TRBJ2-6 | TRBV5-6
ASNLGFPRNEQF | TRBJ2-1 | TRBV5-4
ARSPGLGSGELF | TRBJ2-2 | TRBV12-3/TRBV12-4
ANSVRALTYKQY | TRBJ2-7 | TRBV6-1
ASSPRSTSPSRGMQY | TRBJ2-3 | TRBV12-3/TRBV12-4
ASSPGPRFNTGELF | TRBJ2-2 | TRBV11-2
ASSQPGEYRQY | TRBJ2-7 | TRBV4-2
ASSHRGGLSTDALY | TRBJ2-3 | TRBV11-2
SASLDTKNIQY | TRBJ2-4 | TRBV20-1
ARGPPKAGGLNEQF | TRBJ2-1 | TRBV11-2
SVDTATTGMGTEAF | TRBJ1-1 | TRBV29-1
ASSSNGTAINYEQY | TRBJ2-7 | TRBV6-6
ANTARGSYT | TRBJ1-2 | TRBV5-6
ASSFGTPMALQY | TRBJ2-3 | TRBV11-3
ASGHRGAYNEQL | TRBJ2-1 | TRBV11-2
ASSRTEPGNTIY | TRBJ1-3 | TRBV5-4
ASNLVGTSARRTQY | TRBJ2-3 | TRBV7-8
ASSASGGGVYEQY | TRBJ2-7 | TRBV12-3/TRBV12-4
VSSLAASWTDTQY | TRBJ2-3 | TRBV13
ASSVSRENTQY | TRBJ2-3 | TRBV11-2
SVGQGSQPQH | TRBJ1-5 | TRBV29-1
ASSSTGTGELF | TRBJ2-2 | TRBV11-3
ASSRGTSEYNQQF | TRBJ2-1 | TRBV6-2/TRBV6-3
AWSLGQSYNEQF | TRBJ2-1 | TRBV30
ASTRAPYDEQF | TRBJ2-1 | TRBV6-2/TRBV6-3
AISQETQWANEHF | TRBJ2-1 | TRBV4-2
ASSMSLRGIQY | TRBJ2-4 | TRBV6-5
ARSQGPVLAGQNEQF | TRBJ2-1 | TRBV4-2
TSSRCLLAPHTEQF | TRBJ2-1 | TRBV6-6
ASSVSLAGLTYEQF | TRBJ2-1 | TRBV6-1
ASGGQGAVYYEQY | TRBJ2-7 | TRBV4-2
ASSYGTWGVGELF | TRBJ2-2 | TRBV5-5
ASSYSTEALYEQY | TRBJ2-7 | TRBV6-2/TRBV6-3
TSSSPLEASSYNEQF | TRBJ2-1 | TRBV28
ASSLAENEQF | TRBJ2-1 | TRBV12-3/TRBV12-4
ASSFEGLIYEQY | TRBJ2-7 | TRBV7-9
ASSQGSGIINTQY | TRBJ2-3 | TRBV18
ASSSRTSRRSYEQY | TRBJ2-7 | TRBV11-2
ASSYFSGPTYEQY | TRBJ2-7 | TRBV6-6
ARSQGSGIINTQY | TRBJ2-3 | TRBV18
ASSYWPTGELL | TRBJ2-2 | TRBV6-5
ASNQDAGRSYNEQF | TRBJ2-1 | TRBV4-3
ASSPTSDHKEQF | TRBJ2-1 | TRBV4-2
SSSLAPGLAGNEQF | TRBJ2-1 | TRBV5-6